Each of the 4 T cell receptor beta chains below was sequenced from the same sample in a study of blood T cells in healthy people across ages. The authors ran a second PCR of roughly 6 to 12 cycles using a sample-barcoded 5' primer and a J-beta primer mix. From the 5' RACE reads, TCRdb called clonotypes with MiXCR, one entry per CDR3 protein. The table shows hundreds of thousands of distinct CDR3 sequences, with approximately 59% occurring only once. Sequencing used blood. These receptors were taken from a man in his 60s in good health.

The V call is TRBV7-2, the J call TRBJ2-1; 9 bases are shared with TRBD2. Trimming removed 2 bases from V and 0 bases from J; junction bases left unmatched: 11. CDR1 and CDR2 from the germline V gene are SGHTA and FQGNSA. The CDR3 loop spans 19 amino acids. This CDR3 is CASSLTGGSGGPSYNEQFF. Written as DNA, the CDR3 is TGTGCCAGCAGCTTAACCGGGGGTAGCGGGGGACCCTCCTACAATGAGCAGTTCTTC.

The CDR3 bases are TGTGCCAGCAGTGACTGGACTAGCGGGGCCTACAATGAGCAGTTCTTC. It specifies CASSDWTSGAYNEQFF. The gene calls are TRBV25-1 and TRBJ2-1; 12 bases line up with TRBD2. V shed 3 bases, J shed 2 bases, and the junction held 2 bases outside the gene matches. Germline CDR1 and CDR2: MGHDK and SYGVNS. This CDR3 has 16 amino acids.

Concerning this clonotype: A read error is possible here, since a much larger clone lies one base away. The genes are TRBV2 and TRBJ2-7, with D tentatively TRBD1 or TRBD2 (5 bases each). V was cut by 7 bases and J by 6 bases, with 13 bases left in between. Per the germline V gene, CDR1 is SNHLY and CDR2 is FYNNEI. There are 12 residues in the CDR3. DNA for the CDR3: TGTGCCAGCAATTGGGACGCCTGCGAGCAGTACTTC. This codes for CASNWDACEQYF.

V and J are TRBV6-1 and TRBJ1-2; TRBD1 is a possible D gene (5 bases). The germline CDR1 and CDR2 sequences are MNHNS and SASEGT. The CDR3 extends over 14 amino acids. V was clipped by 10 bases and J by 7 bases, with 22 bases between them. CDR3 loop: CATRSQQTASGYTF. CDR3 bases: TGTGCCACCAGATCGCAACAGACAGCGAGTGGCTACACCTTC.